Listed below are T cell receptor beta chains from one sample, sequenced in a study of T cell changes during pregnancy in multiple sclerosis. The assay was immunoSEQ multiplex PCR, and TCRdb's table has in-frame clones only and misses some. The sample lists approximately 63,000 clones, over 85% seen once, with roughly 2.6% in the top ten. The sequenced sample was CD8+ T cells from peripheral blood mononuclear cells, obtained in the third trimester of pregnancy. The receptors derive from a female donor with multiple sclerosis, enrolled in a pregnancy study. Each CDR3 is given with its conserved first and last residue. A D gene is named only where the DNA matches it firmly. The size entry is marked missing in some rows and otherwise reads once, few, many or a size class.

clone size: NA; J gene: TRBJ1-5; V gene: TRBV5-8; D gene: NA; CDR3 DNA: TGTGCCAGCAGCTTGGATGTGGGGGCGGGTCAGCCCCAGCATTTT; CDR3 protein: CASSLDVGAGQPQHF
clone size: NA; J gene: TRBJ1-1; V gene: TRBV27; D gene: NA; CDR3 DNA: TGTGCCAGCAGCGGTCCAGGGGAAACTGAAGCTTTCTTT; CDR3 protein: CASSGPGETEAFF
clone size: NA; J gene: TRBJ2-3; V gene: TRBV6-5; D gene: TRBD2; CDR3 DNA: TGTGCCAGCAGGGCTAGCGGGTCTAGCACAGATACGCAGTATTTT; CDR3 protein: CASRASGSSTDTQYF
clone size: NA; J gene: TRBJ1-3; V gene: TRBV7-9; D gene: NA; CDR3 DNA: TGTGCCAGCAGCCCACAGGGTGGAGGAAACACCATATATTTT; CDR3 protein: CASSPQGGGNTIYF
clone size: NA; J gene: TRBJ1-1; V gene: TRBV4-1; D gene: NA; CDR3 DNA: TGCGCCAGCAGCCTGGGCAGCTGGGCTGGCACTGAAGCTTTCTTT; CDR3 protein: CASSLGSWAGTEAFF
clone size: NA; J gene: TRBJ2-7; V gene: TRBV7-9; D gene: NA; CDR3 DNA: TGTGCCAGCAGCTTAATGTTAGCTTCCCACGAGCAGTACTTC; CDR3 protein: CASSLMLASHEQYF
clone size: NA; J gene: TRBJ1-1; V gene: TRBV5-4; D gene: TRBD1; CDR3 DNA: TGTGCCAGCAGCCCACAGGGGCCGGAAGCTTTCTTT; CDR3 protein: CASSPQGPEAFF
clone size: NA; J gene: TRBJ2-1; V gene: TRBV14; D gene: NA; CDR3 DNA: TGTGCCAGCAGCCAAGTCCCAGGGCGAAGCTCCTACAATGAGCAGTTCTTC; CDR3 protein: CASSQVPGRSSYNEQFF
clone size: NA; J gene: TRBJ2-2; V gene: TRBV5-1; D gene: NA; CDR3 DNA: TGCGCCAGCAGCCCAGAGGGTTTCGGGGAGCTGTTTTTT; CDR3 protein: CASSPEGFGELFF
clone size: NA; J gene: TRBJ2-2; V gene: TRBV27; D gene: NA; CDR3 DNA: TGTGCCAGCAGTTTATCCAGCGGAGAGCTGTTTTTT; CDR3 protein: CASSLSSGELFF
clone size: NA; J gene: TRBJ1-2; V gene: TRBV30; D gene: TRBD1; CDR3 DNA: TGTGCCTGGGGGACAGGACTCTATGGCTACACCTTC; CDR3 protein: CAWGTGLYGYTF
clone size: NA; J gene: TRBJ1-1; V gene: TRBV7-9; D gene: NA; CDR3 DNA: TGTGCCAGCACTCCTACAGCAGACACTGAAGCTTTCTTT; CDR3 protein: CASTPTADTEAFF
clone size: NA; J gene: TRBJ2-2; V gene: TRBV28; D gene: NA; CDR3 DNA: TGTGCCAGCAGTCCCTCCAGGGACACCACCGGGGAGCTGTTTTTT; CDR3 protein: CASSPSRDTTGELFF
clone size: few; J gene: TRBJ1-1; V gene: TRBV27; D gene: NA; CDR3 DNA: TGTGCCAGCAGTTTATCGCGTTCGAGCACTGAAGCTTTCTTT; CDR3 protein: CASSLSRSSTEAFF
clone size: NA; J gene: TRBJ2-1; V gene: TRBV6-4; D gene: NA; CDR3 DNA: TGTGCCAGCGGCGACACACACAATGAGCAGTTCTTC; CDR3 protein: CASGDTHNEQFF
clone size: NA; J gene: TRBJ2-2; V gene: TRBV2; D gene: TRBD2; CDR3 DNA: TGTGCCAGCAGTTACCCTAGCGGGAGGGCCATAGACACCGGGGAGCTGTTTTTT; CDR3 protein: CASSYPSGRAIDTGELFF
clone size: NA; J gene: TRBJ1-1; V gene: TRBV5-1; D gene: NA; CDR3 DNA: TGCGCCAGCAGCTTGTCCCCAGGGGTTCGGACTGAAGCTTTCTTT; CDR3 protein: CASSLSPGVRTEAFF
clone size: NA; J gene: TRBJ2-7; V gene: TRBV7-2; D gene: NA; CDR3 DNA: TGTGCCAGCAGCTTAGGGTCCGGACAGCTCCACTCCTACGAGCAGTACTTC; CDR3 protein: CASSLGSGQLHSYEQYF
clone size: NA; J gene: TRBJ2-3; V gene: TRBV13; D gene: TRBD2; CDR3 DNA: TGTGCCAGCAGCACCCGACTAGCGGGAGTGGGTAGCACAGATACGCAGTATTTT; CDR3 protein: CASSTRLAGVGSTDTQYF
clone size: NA; J gene: TRBJ1-1; V gene: TRBV5-1; D gene: NA; CDR3 DNA: TGCGCCAGCAGCTGGTCAGGGGTCGGCACTGAAGCTTTCTTT; CDR3 protein: CASSWSGVGTEAFF
clone size: NA; J gene: TRBJ2-1; V gene: TRBV27; D gene: NA; CDR3 DNA: TGTGCCAGCAGTTTCAGAGGATATGAGCAGTTCTTC; CDR3 protein: CASSFRGYEQFF
clone size: NA; J gene: TRBJ2-7; V gene: TRBV19; D gene: TRBD1; CDR3 DNA: TGTGCCAGTAGTGCTGACAGGGGGCCCTACGAGCAGTACTTC; CDR3 protein: CASSADRGPYEQYF
clone size: NA; J gene: TRBJ2-1; V gene: TRBV28; D gene: TRBD2; CDR3 DNA: TGTGCCAGCAGTTTGGGGACTAGCGGGAGCTCCTACAATGAGCAGTTCTTC; CDR3 protein: CASSLGTSGSSYNEQFF
clone size: NA; J gene: TRBJ2-1; V gene: TRBV5-1; D gene: NA; CDR3 DNA: TGCGCCAGCAGCTCGGGGGTAGCACCGAGCTCCTACAATGAGCAGTTCTTC; CDR3 protein: CASSSGVAPSSYNEQFF
clone size: NA; J gene: TRBJ2-1; V gene: TRBV10-2; D gene: NA; CDR3 DNA: TGCGCCAGCACAGGGTTCGATGAGCAGTTCTTC; CDR3 protein: CASTGFDEQFF
clone size: few; J gene: TRBJ1-1; V gene: TRBV9; D gene: NA; CDR3 DNA: TGTGCCAGCAGCCCCCAAGCAGGAAGATTCATGAACACTGAAGCTTTCTTT; CDR3 protein: CASSPQAGRFMNTEAFF